One and the same sample provided the 4 T cell receptor beta chains below, sequenced in a study of human T cells and chemical hapten exposure. TCRdb reprocessed the RACE reads via MiXCR and lists one record per CDR3 protein. The sample carries around 35,000 distinct CDR3 sequences, about 5.5% recorded once. The time point: healthy volunteer bleed at 6 weeks. The total RNA was obtained from whole blood that was not fractionated. Specimen: whole blood. Every receptor here comes from a human donor in good health. Some clones in this sample may be carry-over from other donors' samples.

This clonotype has at least ten counts. The chain links TRBV5-4 to TRBJ2-1; TRBD1 aligns across 7 bases. V gave up 4 bases and J gave up 4 bases; unmatched junction bases: 11. CDR3 length: 16 amino acids. Germline CDR1 and CDR2: SGHNT and YYREEE (reference sequence). The CDR3, as DNA: TGTGCCAGCAGCCCTAAAAACCGGGACAGTTACAATGAGCAGTTCTTC. The encoded protein is CASSPKNRDSYNEQFF.

In this sample, this clonotype turned up many times. The gene calls are TRBV12-3 or TRBV12-4 and TRBJ1-1; D not certain. This CDR3 contains 14 residues. V was clipped by 2 bases and J by 0 bases, with 7 bases between them. In nucleotides, the CDR3 is TGTGCCAGCAGTTTATATGCCCTGAACACTGAAGCTTTCTTT. Protein sequence: CASSLYALNTEAFF.

This clonotype was seen ten or more times. This chain connects TRBV20-1 to TRBJ2-1, with 7 bases fitting TRBD2. From germline, CDR1 is DFQATT and CDR2 SNEGSKA (reference sequence). V dropped 5 bases and J dropped 2; count of bases not matched to a gene: 9. This CDR3 contains 15 residues. The CDR3 nucleotides are TGCAGTGCTCCCTTTGCGGGGAGGGCCTACAATGAGCAGTTCTTC. Translating it yields CSAPFAGRAYNEQFF.

This clonotype was picked up many times. The chain has TRBV29-1 and TRBJ1-6; TRBD1 aligns across 8 bases. Germline V gene sequence: CDR1 SQVTM, CDR2 ANQGSEA. The CDR3 is 15 residues long. The V and J ends lost 3 bases and 1 base, in that order; junction bases with no gene match: 2. The CDR3 nucleotides are TGCAGCGTTGATAACAGGGGGTCCTATAATTCACCCCTCCACTTT. Amino acids: CSVDNRGSYNSPLHF.